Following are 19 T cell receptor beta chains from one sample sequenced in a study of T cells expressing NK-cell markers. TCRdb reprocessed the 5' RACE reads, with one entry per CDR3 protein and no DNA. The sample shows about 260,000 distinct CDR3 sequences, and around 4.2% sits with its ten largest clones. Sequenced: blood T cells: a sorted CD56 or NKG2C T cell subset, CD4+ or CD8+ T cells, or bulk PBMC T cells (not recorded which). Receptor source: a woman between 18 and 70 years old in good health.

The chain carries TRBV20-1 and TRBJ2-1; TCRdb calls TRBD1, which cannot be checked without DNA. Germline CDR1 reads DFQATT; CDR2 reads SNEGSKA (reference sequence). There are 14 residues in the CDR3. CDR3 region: CSKQAPNIYNEQFF.

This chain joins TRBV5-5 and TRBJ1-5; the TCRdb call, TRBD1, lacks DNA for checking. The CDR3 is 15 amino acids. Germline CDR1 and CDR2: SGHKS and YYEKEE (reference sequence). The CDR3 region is CASSLTGDSNQPQHF.

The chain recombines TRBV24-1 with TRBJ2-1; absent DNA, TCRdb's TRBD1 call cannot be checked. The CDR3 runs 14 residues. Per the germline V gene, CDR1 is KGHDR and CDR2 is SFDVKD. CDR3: CATSDNRGHNEQFF.

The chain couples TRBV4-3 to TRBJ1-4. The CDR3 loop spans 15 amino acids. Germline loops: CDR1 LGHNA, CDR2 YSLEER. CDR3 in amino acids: CASSQGPRHREKLFF.

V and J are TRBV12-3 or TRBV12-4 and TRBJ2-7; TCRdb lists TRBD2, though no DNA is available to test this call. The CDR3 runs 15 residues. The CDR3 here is CASRQGQRPLYEQYF.

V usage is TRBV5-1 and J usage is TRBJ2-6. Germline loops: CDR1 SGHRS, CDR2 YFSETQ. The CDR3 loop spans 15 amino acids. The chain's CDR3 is CASSYPVSGANVLTF.

This CDR3 is CASSLWSAEKLFF. J is TRBJ1-4 and V is TRBV7-2. The CDR3 extends over 13 amino acids. CDR1 SGHTA and CDR2 FQGNSA come from the germline V gene.

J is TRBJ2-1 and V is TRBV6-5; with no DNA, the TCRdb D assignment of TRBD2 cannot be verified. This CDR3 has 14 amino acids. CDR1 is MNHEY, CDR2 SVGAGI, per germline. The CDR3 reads CASSYSRRANEQFF.

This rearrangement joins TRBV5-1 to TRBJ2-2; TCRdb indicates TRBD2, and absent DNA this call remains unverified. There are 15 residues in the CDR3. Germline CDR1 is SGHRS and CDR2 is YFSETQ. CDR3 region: CASSLLAGVGGELFF.

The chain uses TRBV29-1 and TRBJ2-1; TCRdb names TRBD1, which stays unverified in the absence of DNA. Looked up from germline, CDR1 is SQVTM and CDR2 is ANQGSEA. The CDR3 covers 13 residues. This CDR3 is CSVVQGGYNEQFF.

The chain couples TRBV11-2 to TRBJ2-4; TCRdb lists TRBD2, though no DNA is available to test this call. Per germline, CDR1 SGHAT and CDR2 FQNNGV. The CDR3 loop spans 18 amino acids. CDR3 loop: CASSPNKASGAAKNIQYF.

CDR3 residues: CASSLRQGYQPQHF. V gene TRBV5-8 combines with J gene TRBJ1-5; TCRdb gives TRBD1 as the D gene, but with no DNA this cannot be confirmed. CDR3 length: 14 residues. The germline V gene encodes CDR1 SGHTS and CDR2 YDEGEE.

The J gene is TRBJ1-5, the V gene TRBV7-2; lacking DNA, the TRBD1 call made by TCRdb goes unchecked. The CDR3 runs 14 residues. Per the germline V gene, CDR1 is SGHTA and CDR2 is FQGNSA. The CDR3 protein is CASTATAPGQPQHF.

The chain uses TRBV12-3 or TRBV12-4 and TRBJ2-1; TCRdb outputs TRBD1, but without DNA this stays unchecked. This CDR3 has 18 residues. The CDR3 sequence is CASSSRRGEGASYNEQFF.

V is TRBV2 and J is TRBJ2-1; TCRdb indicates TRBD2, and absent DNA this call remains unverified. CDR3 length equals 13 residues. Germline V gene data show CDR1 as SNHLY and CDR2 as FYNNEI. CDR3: CASSGTSGYEQFF.

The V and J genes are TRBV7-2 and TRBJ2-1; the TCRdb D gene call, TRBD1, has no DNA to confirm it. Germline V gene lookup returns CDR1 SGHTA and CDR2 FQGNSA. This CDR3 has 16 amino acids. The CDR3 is CASSTTGQVRYNEQFF.

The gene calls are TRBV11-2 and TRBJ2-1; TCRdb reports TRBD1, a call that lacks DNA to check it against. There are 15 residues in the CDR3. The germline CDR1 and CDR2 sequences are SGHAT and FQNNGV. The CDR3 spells CASSLVPGNYNEQFF.

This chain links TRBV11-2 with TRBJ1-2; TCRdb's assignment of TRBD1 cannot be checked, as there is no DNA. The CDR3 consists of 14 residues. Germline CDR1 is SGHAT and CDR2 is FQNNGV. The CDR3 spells CASSLRTGGFGYTF.

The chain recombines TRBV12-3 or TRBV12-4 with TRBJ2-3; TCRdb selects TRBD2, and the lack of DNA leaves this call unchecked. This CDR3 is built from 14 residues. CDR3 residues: CASSTGLNTDTQYF.